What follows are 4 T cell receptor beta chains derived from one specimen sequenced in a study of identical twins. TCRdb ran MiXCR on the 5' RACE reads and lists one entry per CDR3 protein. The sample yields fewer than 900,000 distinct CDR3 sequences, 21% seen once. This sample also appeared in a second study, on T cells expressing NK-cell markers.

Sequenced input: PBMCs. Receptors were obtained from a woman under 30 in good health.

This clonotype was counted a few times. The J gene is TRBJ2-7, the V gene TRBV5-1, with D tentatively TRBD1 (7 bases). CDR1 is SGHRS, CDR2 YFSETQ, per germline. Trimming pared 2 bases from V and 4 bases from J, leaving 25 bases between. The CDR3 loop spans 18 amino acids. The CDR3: CASSLAGRGVNADYEQYF. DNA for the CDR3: TGCGCCAGCAGCTTAGCGGGCAGGGGGGTCAATGCGGATTACGAGCAGTACTTC.

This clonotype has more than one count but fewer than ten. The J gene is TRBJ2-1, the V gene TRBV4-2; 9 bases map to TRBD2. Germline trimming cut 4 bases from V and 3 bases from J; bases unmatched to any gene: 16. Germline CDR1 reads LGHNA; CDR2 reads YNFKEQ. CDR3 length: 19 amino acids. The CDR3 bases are TGTGCCAGCAGCCTCGACCGGGGTATAGCGGGAGAGAACTACAATGAGCAGTTCTTC. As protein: CASSLDRGIAGENYNEQFF.

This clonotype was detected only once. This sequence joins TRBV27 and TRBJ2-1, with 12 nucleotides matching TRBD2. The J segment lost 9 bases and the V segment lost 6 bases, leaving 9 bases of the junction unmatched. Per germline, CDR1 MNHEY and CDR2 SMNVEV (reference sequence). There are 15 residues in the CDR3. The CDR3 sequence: CASRLGLAGRTEQFF. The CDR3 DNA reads TGTGCCAGCAGGCTCGGACTAGCGGGAAGAACTGAGCAGTTCTTC.

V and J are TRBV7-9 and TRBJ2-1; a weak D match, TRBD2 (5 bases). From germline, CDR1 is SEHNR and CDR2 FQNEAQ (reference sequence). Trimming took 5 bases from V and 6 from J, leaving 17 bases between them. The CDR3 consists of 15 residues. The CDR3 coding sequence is TGTGCCAGCAGCCCTAGCCTCCGGGGTCCCAATGAGCAGTTCTTC. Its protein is CASSPSLRGPNEQFF.